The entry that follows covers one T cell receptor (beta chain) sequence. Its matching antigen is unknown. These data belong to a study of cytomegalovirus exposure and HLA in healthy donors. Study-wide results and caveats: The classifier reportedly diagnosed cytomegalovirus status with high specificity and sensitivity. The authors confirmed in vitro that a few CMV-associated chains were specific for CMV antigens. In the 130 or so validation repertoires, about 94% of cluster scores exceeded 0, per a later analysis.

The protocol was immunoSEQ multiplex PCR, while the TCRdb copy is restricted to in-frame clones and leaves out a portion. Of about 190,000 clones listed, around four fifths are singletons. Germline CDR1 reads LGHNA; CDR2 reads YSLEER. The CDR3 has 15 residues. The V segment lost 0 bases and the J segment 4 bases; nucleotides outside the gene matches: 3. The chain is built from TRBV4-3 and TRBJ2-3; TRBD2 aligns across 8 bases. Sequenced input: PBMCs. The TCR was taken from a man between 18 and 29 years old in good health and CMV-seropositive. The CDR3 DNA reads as TGCGCCAGCAGCCAAGAGACGGGAGGGCCAGATACGCAGTATTTT. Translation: CASSQETGGPDTQYF.